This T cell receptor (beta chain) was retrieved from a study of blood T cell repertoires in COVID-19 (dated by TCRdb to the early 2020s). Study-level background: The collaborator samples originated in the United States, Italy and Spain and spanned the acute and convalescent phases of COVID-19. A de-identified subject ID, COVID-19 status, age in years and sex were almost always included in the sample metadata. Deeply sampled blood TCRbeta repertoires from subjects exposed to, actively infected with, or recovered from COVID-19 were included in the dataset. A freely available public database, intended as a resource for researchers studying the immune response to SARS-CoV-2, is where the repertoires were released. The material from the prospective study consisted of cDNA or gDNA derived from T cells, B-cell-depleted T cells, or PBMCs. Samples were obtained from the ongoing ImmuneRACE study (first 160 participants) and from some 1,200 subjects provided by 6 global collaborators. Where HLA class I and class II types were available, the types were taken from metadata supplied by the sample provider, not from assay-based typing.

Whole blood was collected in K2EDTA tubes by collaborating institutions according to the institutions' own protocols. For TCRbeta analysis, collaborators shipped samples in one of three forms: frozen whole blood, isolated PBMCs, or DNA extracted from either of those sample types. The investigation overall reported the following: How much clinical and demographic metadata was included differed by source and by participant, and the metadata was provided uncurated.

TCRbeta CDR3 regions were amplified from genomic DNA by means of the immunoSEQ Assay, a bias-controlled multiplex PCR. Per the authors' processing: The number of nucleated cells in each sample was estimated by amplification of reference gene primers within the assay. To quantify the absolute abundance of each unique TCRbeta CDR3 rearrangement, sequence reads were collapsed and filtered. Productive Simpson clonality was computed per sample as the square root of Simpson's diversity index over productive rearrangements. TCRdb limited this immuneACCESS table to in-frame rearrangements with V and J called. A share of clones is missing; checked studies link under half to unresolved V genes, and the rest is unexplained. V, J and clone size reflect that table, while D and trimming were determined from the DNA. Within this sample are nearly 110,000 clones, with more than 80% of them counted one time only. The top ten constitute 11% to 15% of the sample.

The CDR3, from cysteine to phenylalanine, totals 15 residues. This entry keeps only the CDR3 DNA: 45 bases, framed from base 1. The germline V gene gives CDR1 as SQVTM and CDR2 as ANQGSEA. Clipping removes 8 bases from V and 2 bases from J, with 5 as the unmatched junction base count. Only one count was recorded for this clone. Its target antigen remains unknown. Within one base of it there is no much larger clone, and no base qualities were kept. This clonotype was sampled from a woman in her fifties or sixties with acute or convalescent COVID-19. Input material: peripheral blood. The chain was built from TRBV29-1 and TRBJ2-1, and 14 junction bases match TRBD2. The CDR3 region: CSIGTSGGPYNEQFF. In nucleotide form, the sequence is TGCAGCATCGGGACTAGCGGGGGTCCCTACAATGAGCAGTTCTTC.